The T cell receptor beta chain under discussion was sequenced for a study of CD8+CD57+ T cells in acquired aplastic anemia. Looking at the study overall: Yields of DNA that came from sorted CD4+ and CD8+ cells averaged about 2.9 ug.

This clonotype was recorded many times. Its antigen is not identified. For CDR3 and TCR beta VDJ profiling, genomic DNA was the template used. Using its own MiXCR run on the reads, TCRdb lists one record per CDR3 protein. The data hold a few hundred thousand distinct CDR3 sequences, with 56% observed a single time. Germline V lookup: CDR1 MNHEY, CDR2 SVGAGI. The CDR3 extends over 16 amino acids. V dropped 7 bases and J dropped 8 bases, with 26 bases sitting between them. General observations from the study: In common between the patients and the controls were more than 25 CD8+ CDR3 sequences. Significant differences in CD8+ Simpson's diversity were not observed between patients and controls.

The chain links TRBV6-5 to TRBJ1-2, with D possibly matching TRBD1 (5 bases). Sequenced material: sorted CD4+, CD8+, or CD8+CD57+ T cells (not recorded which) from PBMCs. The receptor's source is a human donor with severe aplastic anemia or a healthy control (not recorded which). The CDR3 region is CASTPQSGAPLRGYTF. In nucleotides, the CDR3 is TGTGCCAGCACCCCTCAAAGCGGGGCTCCGCTCAGAGGCTACACCTTC.